This T cell receptor (beta chain) was sequenced during a study of T cell therapy after organ transplantation (dated by TCRdb to between 2018 and 2021). With respect to the entire study: Therapy products were autologous CMV-specific T cells expanded in vitro for 2 to 3 weeks with a peptide pool of 30 HLA class I and II CMV epitopes. Each patient got up to 6 T cell doses, given every 2 weeks, and was then monitored for roughly 30 weeks after finishing therapy. Of the roughly ten patients, eight were classified as clinical responders and two as nonresponders. Patients received a median of 1.92 x 10^8 CMV-specific T cells across 2 to 6 intravenous infusions. Short-term post-therapy blood samples were obtained 4 to 8 weeks after therapy was completed. This study was a follow-up analysis of the TRBV repertoire from an open-label phase I trial that tested autologous CMV-specific adoptive T cell therapy in people who had received solid-organ transplants. Long-term post-therapy samples were obtainable from only about 85% of the 10 patients.

Regarding this clone: No antigen is known for it. No much larger clonotype is one base removed from it; base qualities were not supplied.

This specimen's time point label, per the study, means: 4-8 weeks after completion of therapy. Solid-organ transplant recipients with drug-resistant/recurrent cytomegalovirus were included as patients. Approximately 11 trial participants were chosen for repertoire analysis on the basis of the availability of post-therapy peripheral blood mononuclear cells. Viable CD3+CD8+CD4- lymphocytes were sorted from PBMCs on a BD FACSAria III. The Qiagen DNeasy Kit was used to extract genomic DNA from the sorted cells. Using the immunoSEQ two-step, bias-controlled multiplex PCR assay, TRB CDR3 regions were amplified from genomic DNA. Sequencing of CDR3 libraries was carried out on an Illumina NextSeq 500. The original methods were these. The immunoSEQ Analyzer platform handled the initial alignment and bioinformatics, which included bias normalization against synthetic CDR3 analogs. V, D and J genes were annotated according to IMGT database definitions. Further TRBV analyses used VDJtools version 1.1.10 and the R package tcR version 2.2.1.11 with default settings. GLIPH analysis was performed with version 1.0 using default settings. For CDR3 sequences with at least 5 reads, significant changes in clonotype frequency were assessed with a 2-sided binomial test and Benjamini-Hochberg correction (alpha = 0.01). TCRdb mirrors the immuneACCESS table, restricted to in-frame sequences. Some clones are absent from its copies; in checked studies, under half trace to an unresolved V gene, and the reason for the others is unknown. D and trimming come from the DNA, and the V and J calls and clone size come from that table. Counted in this sample were 20,000 or so clones; around 80% of them appeared once. The ten most abundant clones make up roughly a tenth of the sample.

CDR1 and CDR2, looked up from the germline V gene, are MNHNS and SASEGT. The germline V end is reduced by 3 bases and the J end by 4 bases; junction bases left unmatched: 7. Counted from cysteine to phenylalanine, this CDR3 has 16 amino acids. Only CDR3 DNA remains: 48 bases, in frame from the first base. On the study overall, not on this receptor specifically: Reconstitution after therapy appeared to involve both transferred clonotypes and endogenous clonotypes that were not detected in the therapy products. The fold change in CD8 clonality after therapy was inversely correlated with pretherapy clonality, which suggests that less biased repertoires were more open to remodeling. Assessment of confounders such as concurrent antirejection and antiviral medications was prevented by the small cohort. Before therapy, nonresponders had marked clonal expansions, and their repertoires changed minimally after therapy. The small number of expansions detected in nonresponders may be due to reduced sample coverage caused by poor CD8+ T cell yield.

The specimen comprised CD8+ T cells from blood, sampled after autologous CMV-specific T cell therapy. The clonotype originates from a human patient who had received a solid organ transplant and had CMV disease. Once a transplant has taken place, some T cells may be donor derived. The V gene is TRBV6-1 and the J gene is TRBJ1-3; a stretch of 9 junction bases matches TRBD1. The DNA is as follows: TGTGCCAGCAGTGACCTAGGACAGGGGCGAGGAAACACCATATATTTT. Its translation reads: CASSDLGQGRGNTIYF.